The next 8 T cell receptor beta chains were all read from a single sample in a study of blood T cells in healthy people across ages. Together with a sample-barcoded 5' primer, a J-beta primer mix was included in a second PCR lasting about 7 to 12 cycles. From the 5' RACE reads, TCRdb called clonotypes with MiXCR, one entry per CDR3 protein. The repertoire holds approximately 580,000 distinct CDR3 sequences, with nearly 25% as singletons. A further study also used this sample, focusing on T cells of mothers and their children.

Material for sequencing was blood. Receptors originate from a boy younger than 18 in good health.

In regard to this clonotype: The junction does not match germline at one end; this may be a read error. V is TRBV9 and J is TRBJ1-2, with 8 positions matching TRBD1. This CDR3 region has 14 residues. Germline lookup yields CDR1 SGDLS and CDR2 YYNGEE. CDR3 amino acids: CASSVPDRGYGCTF. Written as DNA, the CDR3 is TGTGCCAGCAGCGTACCCGACAGGGGCTATGGCTGCACCTTC.

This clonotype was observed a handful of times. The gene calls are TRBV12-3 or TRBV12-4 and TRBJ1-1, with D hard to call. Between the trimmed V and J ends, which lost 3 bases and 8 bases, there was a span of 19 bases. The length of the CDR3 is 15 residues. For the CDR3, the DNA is TGTGCCAGCAGTTTGGGCCATCGTGTGAACCTCGAAGCTTTCTTT. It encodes CASSLGHRVNLEAFF.

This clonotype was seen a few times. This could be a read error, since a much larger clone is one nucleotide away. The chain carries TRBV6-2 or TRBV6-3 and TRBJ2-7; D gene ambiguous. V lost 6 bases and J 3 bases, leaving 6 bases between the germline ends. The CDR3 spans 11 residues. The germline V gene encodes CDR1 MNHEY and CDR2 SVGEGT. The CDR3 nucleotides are TGTGCCAGCAGCCATGACTACGAGCAGTACTTC. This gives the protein CASSHDYEQYF.

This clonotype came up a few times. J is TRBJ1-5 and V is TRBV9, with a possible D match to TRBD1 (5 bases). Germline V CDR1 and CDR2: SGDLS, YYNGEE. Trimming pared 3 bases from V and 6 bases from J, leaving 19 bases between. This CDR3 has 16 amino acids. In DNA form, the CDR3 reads TGTGCCAGCAGCGCAGGGCCAGGGATGGAGGGTCAGCCCCAGCATTTT. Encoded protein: CASSAGPGMEGQPQHF. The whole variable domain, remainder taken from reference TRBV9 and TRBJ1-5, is DSGVTQTPKHLITATGQRVTLRCSPRSGDLSVYWYQQSLDQGLQFLIQYYNGEERAKGNILERFSAQQFPDLHSELNLSSLELGDSALYFCASSAGPGMEGQPQHFGDGTRLSIL.

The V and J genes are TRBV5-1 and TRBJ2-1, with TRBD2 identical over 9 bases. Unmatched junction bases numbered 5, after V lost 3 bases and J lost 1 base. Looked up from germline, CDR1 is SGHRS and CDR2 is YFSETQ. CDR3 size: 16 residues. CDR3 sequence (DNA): TGCGCCAGCAGCTCAGGGACTAGCCGGTCCTACAATGAGCAGTTCTTC. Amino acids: CASSSGTSRSYNEQFF.

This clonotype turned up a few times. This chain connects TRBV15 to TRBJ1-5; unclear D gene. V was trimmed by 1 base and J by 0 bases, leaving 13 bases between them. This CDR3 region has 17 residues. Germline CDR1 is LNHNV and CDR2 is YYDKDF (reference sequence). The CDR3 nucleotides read TGTGCCACCAGCAGAGGGGCAGGCGGATATAGCAATCAGCCCCAGCATTTT. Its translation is CATSRGAGGYSNQPQHF.

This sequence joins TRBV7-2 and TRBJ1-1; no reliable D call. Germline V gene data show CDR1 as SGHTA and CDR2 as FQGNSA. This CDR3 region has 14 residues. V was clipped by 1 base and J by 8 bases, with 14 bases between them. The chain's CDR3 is CASSLEQVGPEAFF. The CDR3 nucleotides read TGTGCCAGCAGCTTAGAGCAGGTTGGGCCCGAAGCTTTCTTT.

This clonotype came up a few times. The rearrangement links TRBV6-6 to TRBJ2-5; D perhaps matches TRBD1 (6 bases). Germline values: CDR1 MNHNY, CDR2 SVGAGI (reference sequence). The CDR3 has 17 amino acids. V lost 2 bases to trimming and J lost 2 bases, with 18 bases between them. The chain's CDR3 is CASSYRGNTGYQETQYF. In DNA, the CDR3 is TGTGCCAGCAGTTACCGGGGCAACACAGGGTATCAAGAGACCCAGTACTTC.